A selection of T cell receptor beta chains follows, all from one sample in a study of shared clonotypes between healthy human individuals. Sequenced by immunoSEQ multiplex PCR; TCRdb stores in-frame clones only, minus some. The sample includes approximately 470,000 clones, around 73% of them seen just once. Sequences were obtained from PBMCs. The origin of the receptors is a woman in her forties in good health. Some clones in this sample may be carry-over from other donors' samples. Both conserved end residues are part of each CDR3. Each record gives: clone size, D gene, V gene, J gene, CDR3 DNA, CDR3 protein. A D gene is named only where the DNA matches it firmly. Clone size is not always given. Where it is, it says once, few, many or a class for expanded clones.

few	.	TRBV4-1	TRBJ1-5	TGCGCCAGCAGCCTTTCAAGACTGGGCGTCAGCAATCAGCCCCAGCATTTT	CASSLSRLGVSNQPQHF
.	.	TRBV2	TRBJ1-4	TGTGCCAGCCGTCGACAGGCTAATGAAAAACTGTTTTTT	CASRRQANEKLFF
.	TRBD2	TRBV9	TRBJ2-5	TGTGCCAGCAGCGTAGATAGCGGGAGCCGAGAGACCCAGTACTTC	CASSVDSGSRETQYF
few	TRBD2	TRBV6-4	TRBJ2-7	TGTGCCAGCAGTGTACTAGCGGGGATCTACGAGCAGTACTTC	CASSVLAGIYEQYF
.	TRBD1	TRBV6-6	TRBJ2-2	TGTGCCAGCAGTTCCACAGGGGAAAACACCGGGGAGCTGTTTTTT	CASSSTGENTGELFF
.	TRBD1	TRBV6-4	TRBJ1-5	TGTGCCATCAGTCCGGGACAGGGGGTAAATCAGCCCCAGCATTTT	CAISPGQGVNQPQHF
.	.	TRBV9	TRBJ2-2	TGTGCCAGCAGCGTCCACACGAACACCGGGGAGCTGTTTTTT	CASSVHTNTGELFF
.	TRBD1	TRBV5-1	TRBJ2-7	TGCGCCAGCCGCGCCACGGGACAGTCCTACGAGCAGTACTTC	CASRATGQSYEQYF
.	.	TRBV10-2	TRBJ2-3	TGCGCCAGCAGTGGCGATAGTCTTTTCACAGATACGCAGTATTTT	CASSGDSLFTDTQYF
.	.	TRBV19	TRBJ1-2	TGTGCCAGTAGTATAGACCGCAAATTGGAGGGCTACACCTTC	CASSIDRKLEGYTF
.	.	TRBV7-6	TRBJ1-3	TGTGCCAGCAGCCCATCGAGGAACTCTGGAAACACCATATATTTT	CASSPSRNSGNTIYF
.	TRBD2	TRBV6-5	TRBJ2-1	TGTGCCAGCAGCCTCCGGGCAGCGGGAGCGAGGGAGCAGTTCTTC	CASSLRAAGAREQFF
.	.	TRBV15	TRBJ2-2	TGTGCCACCAGCCCCTCCACAGGGCGCGGGGAGCTGTTTTTT	CATSPSTGRGELFF
.	.	TRBV6-6	TRBJ1-5	TGTGCCAGCAGCCCAAATCAGCCCCAGCATTTT	CASSPNQPQHF
.	.	TRBV5-6	TRBJ2-7	TGTGCCAGCAGCTTTATTGGGCCAACCTACGAGCAGTACTTC	CASSFIGPTYEQYF
once	.	TRBV5-1	TRBJ2-3	TGCGCCAGCAGCGCCTCCCTGTCCGGGCTGGGGCCAGATACGCAGTATTTT	CASSASLSGLGPDTQYF
.	TRBD2	TRBV11-2	TRBJ2-7	TGTGCCAGCAGCACCCTGACTAGCACTTCCTACGAGCAGTACTTC	CASSTLTSTSYEQYF